The 30 T cell receptor beta chains reported below all come from one sample, sequenced in a study of PD-L1 blockade in urothelial cancer. TCRdb's copy holds only in-frame clones and misses some; the assay was immunoSEQ multiplex PCR. Of over 65,000 clones detected, about 85% appear once; the ten largest clones hold less than 5.5%. Sequencing was performed on PBMCs, taken around atezolizumab (anti-PD-L1) treatment. Receptors were obtained from a man aged 70 or older with urothelial cancer.

The J gene is TRBJ2-7, the V gene TRBV28, with TRBD1 matching 7 bases. There are 14 residues in the CDR3. V was clipped by 5 bases and J by 3 bases; unmatched bases: 7. Germline V lookup: CDR1 MDHEN, CDR2 SYDVKM. CDR3 DNA sequence: TGTGCCAGCAGTCCTATACAGGGGAGCTACGAGCAGTACTTC. Translated: CASSPIQGSYEQYF.

The chain combines TRBV19 with TRBJ1-2; 7 bases map to TRBD1. J lost 0 bases, V lost 4 bases, and 5 bases had no gene match. CDR3 size: 15 residues. Germline V gives CDR1 LNHDA, CDR2 SQIVND (reference sequence). CDR3 sequence reads: CASSTKTGSNYGYTF. The CDR3 DNA reads TGTGCCAGTAGTACCAAGACAGGGTCTAACTATGGCTACACCTTC.

This rearrangement joins TRBV19 to TRBJ2-3, with TRBD1 identical over 9 bases. The CDR3 is 15 residues long. With V trimmed by 3 bases and J by 4 bases, 5 bases remained unmatched. The germline V gene has CDR1 LNHDA and CDR2 SQIVND (reference sequence). The CDR3 protein is CASSIGTGRADTQYF. Here the CDR3 DNA reads TGTGCCAGTAGTATTGGGACAGGGAGGGCAGATACGCAGTATTTT. The full variable domain, rest sourced from reference TRBV19 and TRBJ2-3, is DGGITQSPKYLFRKEGQNVTLSCEQNLNHDAMYWYRQDPGQGLRLIYYSQIVNDFQKGDIAEGYSVSREKKESFPLTVTSAQKNPTAFYLCASSIGTGRADTQYFGPGTRLTVL.

This clone was observed once. V gene TRBV7-9 combines with J gene TRBJ2-6, with 8 bases lining up with TRBD1. Germline CDR1 is SEHNR and CDR2 is FQNEAQ (reference sequence). This CDR3 is built from 15 residues. After removal of 5 bases from V and 4 bases from J, the junction contained 4 bases not matched to a gene. The CDR3 DNA reads as TGTGCCAGCAGCCTGGACAGGGCCGGGGCCAACGTCCTGACTTTC. This translates into CASSLDRAGANVLTF. Drawing the rest from reference TRBV7-9 and TRBJ2-6, the complete variable domain is DTGVSQNPRHKITKRGQNVTFRCDPISEHNRLYWYRQTLGQGPEFLTYFQNEAQLEKSRLLSDRFSAERPKGSFSTLEIQRTEQGDSAMYLCASSLDRAGANVLTFGAGSRLTVL.

The chain links TRBV19 to TRBJ2-2; D is unresolved. This CDR3 is built from 11 residues. Trimming stripped 7 bases from V and 5 bases from J, with 5 bases between. Germline CDR1 is LNHDA and CDR2 is SQIVND (reference sequence). The DNA of the CDR3 is TGTGCCAGTACCCAGACCGGGGAGCTGTTTTTT. Translating gives CASTQTGELFF.

V is TRBV28 and J is TRBJ2-5; perhaps TRBD2 as D (7 bases). The V end was cut by 7 bases, the J end by 5 bases, with 17 bases between. This CDR3 spans 14 amino acids. Germline V gives CDR1 MDHEN, CDR2 SYDVKM. The CDR3 loop is CASISGGRGETQYF. The CDR3 bases are TGTGCCAGCATATCGGGGGGCCGGGGCGAGACCCAGTACTTC.

The V call is TRBV18, the J call TRBJ1-1; no firm D call. Germline-derived CDR1 and CDR2 are KGHSH and LQKENI. This CDR3 is built from 14 residues. V was pared by 2 bases and J by 11 bases, with 18 bases between. CDR3 bases: TGTGCCAGCTCACCAACTCCTGAGGGTTCGACTGCTTTCTTT. This encodes CASSPTPEGSTAFF.

The chain employs TRBV6-5 and TRBJ2-7; the D gene is possibly TRBD2 (6 bases). Trimming stripped 0 bases from V and 10 bases from J, with 7 bases between. This CDR3 is built from 11 residues. CDR1 MNHEY and CDR2 SVGAGI come from the germline V gene. CDR3 coding DNA: TGTGCCAGCAGTTACTCGACTAGACAGTACTTC. Amino acid sequence: CASSYSTRQYF.

The gene calls are TRBV7-2 and TRBJ2-1; D ambiguous. The germline V and J ends were trimmed by 1 base and 0 bases, with 7 bases remaining between them. The CDR3 sequence is 15 residues long. The germline V gene has CDR1 SGHTA and CDR2 FQGNSA. The CDR3 reads CASSLELSSYNEQFF. The CDR3 DNA sequence: TGTGCCAGCAGCTTAGAACTTAGCTCCTACAATGAGCAGTTCTTC.

V is TRBV5-1 and J is TRBJ2-5; weak D call: TRBD1 (7 bases). The CDR3 consists of 14 residues. Germline-derived CDR1 and CDR2 are SGHRS and YFSETQ. Trimming took 5 bases from V and 3 from J, leaving 14 bases between them. The CDR3 sequence: CASSPGGLEETQYF. DNA of the CDR3: TGCGCCAGCAGTCCAGGGGGGTTGGAAGAGACCCAGTACTTC.

The gene calls are TRBV10-3 and TRBJ2-2, with D perhaps TRBD1 (5 bases). This CDR3 has 13 amino acids. V was clipped by 6 bases and J by 5 bases, with 10 bases between them. CDR1 and CDR2 from the germline V gene are ENHRY and SYGVKD. CDR3 DNA: TGTGCCATCAGCCTTCAGGGAACCGGGGAGCTGTTTTTT. It is translated as CAISLQGTGELFF.

The rearrangement links TRBV7-8 to TRBJ2-1; D is ambiguous. Per the germline V gene, CDR1 is SGHVS and CDR2 is FQNEAQ. The ends were cut back, 3 bases at V and 9 bases at J, with 12 bases in the middle. The CDR3 has 13 amino acids. Here the CDR3 DNA reads TGTGCCAGCAGCTTGTCCCCATCGGGTGAGCAGTTCTTC. Its translation is CASSLSPSGEQFF.

This chain uses TRBV6-5 with TRBJ2-3; D uncertain. In germline, CDR1 is MNHEY, CDR2 SVGAGI. CDR3 length equals 15 residues. V was cut by 0 bases and J by 6 bases, with 13 bases left in between. The DNA of the CDR3 is TGTGCCAGCAGTTACTCGCGTCCCCCCGGGGATACGCAGTATTTT. This translates into CASSYSRPPGDTQYF.

The J gene is TRBJ2-7, the V gene TRBV18; TRBD1 agrees at 11 bases. The germline gives CDR1 KGHSH, CDR2 LQKENI. V dropped 3 bases and J dropped 11; count of bases not matched to a gene: 6. This CDR3 contains 13 residues. Here the CDR3 DNA reads TGTGCCAGCTCACCCGGGACAGGGGGAGAGGAGTACTTC. Translated: CASSPGTGGEEYF.

The rearrangement uses TRBV19 and TRBJ2-3; 7 bases fit TRBD1. Germline V gene lookup returns CDR1 LNHDA and CDR2 SQIVND (reference sequence). This CDR3 spans 14 amino acids. Losses at the gene ends were 8 bases for V and 2 bases for J; bases not matched to a gene: 7. CDR3 protein: CASARQGATDTQYF. In nucleotides, the CDR3 is TGTGCCAGTGCCAGACAGGGAGCCACAGATACGCAGTATTTT.

In this sample, this clone turned up once. The V gene is TRBV27, the J gene TRBJ2-7, with 9 nucleotides matching TRBD2. The V and J ends lost 4 bases and 4 bases, in that order; junction bases with no gene match: 14. The CDR3 has 17 amino acids. Germline loops: CDR1 MNHEY, CDR2 SMNVEV (reference sequence). CDR3 coding DNA: TGTGCCAGCAGTTCCCCCGCTGGTAGCGGGAGTAAGTACGAGCAGTACTTC. Protein product: CASSSPAGSGSKYEQYF.

This clone was found once. This sequence joins TRBV5-4 and TRBJ2-2; 13 nucleotides agree with TRBD2. With 6 bases clipped from V and 4 bases from J, the junction kept 9 bases outside the gene matches. The CDR3 has 17 residues. Germline CDR1 and CDR2: SGHNT and YYREEE (reference sequence). The CDR3 reads CASTMGGLAGSTGELFF. DNA of the CDR3: TGTGCCAGCACCATGGGGGGACTAGCGGGATCCACCGGGGAGCTGTTTTTT.

The chain combines TRBV5-1 with TRBJ2-4; 7 nucleotides line up with TRBD2. CDR1 and CDR2 (germline): SGHRS, YFSETQ. J gave up 2 bases and V 3 bases, and 2 bases lay outside the gene matches. The CDR3 length is 14 residues. The CDR3 region is CASSWDYTKNIQYF. The CDR3 nucleotides read TGCGCCAGCAGCTGGGACTATACCAAAAACATTCAGTACTTC.

The gene calls are TRBV28 and TRBJ2-2; weak D call: TRBD1 (5 bases). This CDR3 has 15 amino acids. V lost 3 bases, J lost 4 bases, and 12 bases lay in between. CDR1 and CDR2 (germline): MDHEN, SYDVKM. CDR3 sequence: CASSLSGSVTGELFF. As DNA, the CDR3 is TGTGCCAGCAGTTTGTCAGGGTCGGTCACCGGGGAGCTGTTTTTT. Supplemented by reference TRBV28 and TRBJ2-2, the full variable domain reads DVKVTQSSRYLVKRTGEKVFLECVQDMDHENMFWYRQDPGLGLRLIYFSYDVKMKEKGDIPEGYSVSREKKERFSLILESASTNQTSMYLCASSLSGSVTGELFFGEGSRLTVL.

The chain combines TRBV1 with TRBJ2-3; the table's TRBD2 call for D was not verified on the DNA. TRBV1 is described as a pseudogene. This CDR3 has 16 amino acids. The CDR3 sequence is CTSSQVGAGCTDTQYF. In DNA, the CDR3 is TGCACCAGCAGCCAAGTTGGGGCGGGGTGCACAGATACGCAGTATTTT.

This clone came up once. The chain joins TRBV28 to TRBJ2-7, with TRBD2 as a possible D gene (6 bases). The CDR3 is 14 amino acids. The germline V gene encodes CDR1 MDHEN and CDR2 SYDVKM. V dropped 5 bases and J dropped 0 bases, with 11 bases sitting between them. CDR3 DNA sequence: TGTGCCAGCAGTCGCGCGGGATTCTCCTACGAGCAGTACTTC. Amino acids: CASSRAGFSYEQYF.

Concerning this clone itself: The sample has other DNA sequences that encode this CDR3 too. V gene TRBV18 combines with J gene TRBJ2-5; the D is unclear. V was pared by 6 bases and J by 0 bases, with 5 bases between. Germline lookup yields CDR1 KGHSH and CDR2 LQKENI. This CDR3 contains 12 residues. CDR3 sequence reads: CASSPNQETQYF. CDR3 nucleotide sequence: TGTGCCAGCTCCCCCAACCAAGAGACCCAGTACTTC.

The rearrangement links TRBV9 to TRBJ2-3; TRBD2 might be the D (7 bases). V was clipped by 7 bases and J by 6 bases, with 18 bases between them. This CDR3 is 14 amino acids long. The germline gives CDR1 SGDLS, CDR2 YYNGEE. This CDR3 is CASGGGGSLDTQYF. The CDR3, as DNA: TGTGCCAGCGGGGGAGGGGGTTCGTTGGATACGCAGTATTTT.

This sequence joins TRBV6-5 and TRBJ1-4; D might be TRBD1 (6 bases). Trimming removed 3 bases at V and 1 base at J, with 12 bases between. The length of the CDR3 is 16 residues. From germline, CDR1 is MNHEY and CDR2 SVGAGI. In DNA form, the CDR3 reads TGTGCCAGCAGTTATCGATACAGGGTAACTAATGAAAAACTGTTTTTT. Translating gives CASSYRYRVTNEKLFF.

The chain carries TRBV10-3 and TRBJ2-2; D ambiguous. V lost 0 bases to trimming and J lost 2 bases, with 4 bases between them. Germline V gene sequence: CDR1 ENHRY, CDR2 SYGVKD. This CDR3 comprises 14 residues. Here the CDR3 DNA reads TGTGCCATCAGTGAGTCCCCAAACACCGGGGAGCTGTTTTTT. Its protein is CAISESPNTGELFF.

The CDR3, as DNA: TGCGCCAGCAGCCAAACAGGGGCCTGGGATTCACCCCTCCACTTT. Translating gives CASSQTGAWDSPLHF. The rearrangement uses TRBV5-1 and TRBJ1-6, with TRBD1 identical over 7 bases. J gave up 8 bases and V 4 bases, and 9 bases lay outside the gene matches. The germline gives CDR1 SGHRS, CDR2 YFSETQ. The CDR3 totals 15 residues.

This rearrangement joins TRBV5-1 to TRBJ2-3; 13 positions agree with TRBD2. Trimming cost V 3 bases and J 1 base; bases outside gene matches: 8. The CDR3 consists of 18 residues. The germline CDR1 and CDR2 sequences are SGHRS and YFSETQ. CDR3 protein: CASSSTPGLAGGTDTQYF. DNA for the CDR3: TGCGCCAGCAGCTCAACTCCCGGACTAGCGGGAGGCACAGATACGCAGTATTTT.

The V call is TRBV5-6, the J call TRBJ1-1, with 9 bases aligning to TRBD1. Germline V CDR1 and CDR2: SGHDT, YYEEEE. The CDR3 runs 14 residues. J was trimmed by 1 base and V by 3 bases; bases with no gene match: 1. As DNA, the CDR3 is TGTGCCAGCAGCTCGACAGGGGGGAACACTGAAGCTTTCTTT. Its translation is CASSSTGGNTEAFF. The variable domain in full, completed from reference TRBV5-6 and TRBJ1-1, reads DAGVTQSPTHLIKTRGQQVTLRCSPKSGHDTVSWYQQALGQGPQFIFQYYEEEERQRGNFPDRFSGHQFPNYSSELNVNALLLGDSALYLCASSSTGGNTEAFFGQGTRLTVV.

This clone was observed a handful of times. The chain employs TRBV5-1 and TRBJ1-1; TRBD1 matches 8 bases. Germline values: CDR1 SGHRS, CDR2 YFSETQ. The ends lost 4 bases at V and 5 bases at J; junction bases unmatched: 7. This CDR3 is built from 14 residues. CDR3 bases: TGCGCCAGCAGCCCCGGGACAGGCGGGACTGAAGCTTTCTTT. This sequence encodes CASSPGTGGTEAFF.

The gene calls are TRBV10-2 and TRBJ2-7, with 13 positions matching TRBD2. V gave up 6 bases and J gave up 3 bases; unmatched junction bases: 5. CDR3 length: 15 residues. The germline CDR1 and CDR2 sequences are WSHSY and SAAADI. The CDR3 DNA sequence: TGCGCCAGCAGGTTGGGACTAGCGGGACACTACGAGCAGTACTTC. Amino acid sequence: CASRLGLAGHYEQYF.